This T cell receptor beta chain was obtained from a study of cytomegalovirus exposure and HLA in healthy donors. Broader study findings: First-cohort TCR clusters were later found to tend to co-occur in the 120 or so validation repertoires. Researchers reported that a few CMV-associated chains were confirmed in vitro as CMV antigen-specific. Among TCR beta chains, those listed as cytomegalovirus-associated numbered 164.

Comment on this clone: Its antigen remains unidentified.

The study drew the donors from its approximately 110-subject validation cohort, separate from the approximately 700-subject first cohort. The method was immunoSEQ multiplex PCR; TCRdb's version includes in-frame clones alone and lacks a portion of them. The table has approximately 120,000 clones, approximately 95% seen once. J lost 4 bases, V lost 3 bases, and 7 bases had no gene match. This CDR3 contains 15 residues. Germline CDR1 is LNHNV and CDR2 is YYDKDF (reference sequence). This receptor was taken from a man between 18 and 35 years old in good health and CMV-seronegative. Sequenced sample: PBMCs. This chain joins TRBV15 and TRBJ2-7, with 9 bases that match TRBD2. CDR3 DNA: TGTGCCACCAGCAGTCCTAGCGGGAATTTGTACGAGCAGTACTTC. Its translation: CATSSPSGNLYEQYF.